This T cell receptor beta chain was sequenced during a study of blood T cell repertoires in COVID-19. Here immunoSEQ multiplex PCR was the method, and the copy in TCRdb shows in-frame clones only, minus some. The profile shows about 180,000 clones, 70% to 90% of them singletons. The CDR3 runs 16 residues. The V end lost 5 bases, the J end lost 4 bases, and 17 bases lay between the germline ends. The germline gives CDR1 SGHTA, CDR2 FQGNSA. This clone is classed as medium-sized. The TCR was taken from a man between 70 and 80 years old with active or convalescent COVID-19. Sequenced: peripheral blood. The J gene is TRBJ1-4, the V gene TRBV7-2; possible D gene TRBD1, 6 bases. CDR3 amino acids: CASSPRTVLYNEKLFF. The CDR3 DNA sequence: TGTGCCAGCAGCCCGCGGACAGTCCTTTATAATGAAAAACTGTTTTTT.